The rows below give T cell receptor beta chains drawn from one sample of a study of CD8 T cells in Susac syndrome. TCRdb called the immunoSEQ multiplex PCR reads again in MiXCR, with one record for every CDR3 protein. Here the sample spans roughly 120,000 distinct CDR3 sequences, 85% to 95% being singletons. Sequenced: CD4+ T cells from PBMCs. The receptors shown here come from a human donor with multiple sclerosis. The CDR3 runs from the conserved cysteine through the conserved F or W. The order of the fields is J gene, clone size, D gene, V gene, CDR3 DNA, CDR3 protein. A D gene is named only where the DNA matches it firmly. Only some rows state a clone size, as once, few, many or a class for expanded clones.

TRBJ2-5 NA NA TRBV20-1 TGCAGTGCTAGTTCGTCCAAAGGGACCCAGTACTTC CSASSSKGTQYF
TRBJ2-3 once NA TRBV5-4 TGTGCCAGCAGCTTCTTCTTAGGGGCGAGCACAGATACGCAGTATTTT CASSFFLGASTDTQYF
TRBJ2-5 NA NA TRBV7-2 TGTGCCAGCAGTCAAGAGACCCAGTACTTC CASSQETQYF
TRBJ2-7 NA TRBD1 TRBV28 TGTGCCAGCAGTGGGGGACAGGGAATAGACGAGCAGTACTTC CASSGGQGIDEQYF
TRBJ1-5 NA NA TRBV6-2/TRBV6-3 TGTGCCAGCAGTTACTCAGCCGATCTTGGACAGCCCCAGCATTTT CASSYSADLGQPQHF
TRBJ1-3 NA NA TRBV20-1 TGCAGTGCTAGGGACAACTCTGGAAACACCATATATTTT CSARDNSGNTIYF
TRBJ2-5 NA NA TRBV29-1 TGCAGCGTCGGCCCTCGCGGGGGCGCGGAGACCCAGTACTTC CSVGPRGGAETQYF
TRBJ2-7 NA TRBD1 TRBV7-9 TGTGCCAGCAGCCGACGACAGGGGAAAGCCTACGAGCAGTACTTC CASSRRQGKAYEQYF
TRBJ1-1 NA NA TRBV7-2 TGTGCCAGCAGCTTAGAGAGGACACACACTGAAGCTTTCTTT CASSLERTHTEAFF
TRBJ1-5 NA NA TRBV18 TGTGCCAGCTCATTCTCGCCGGGAAACCAGCCCCAGCATTTT CASSFSPGNQPQHF
TRBJ2-4 NA TRBD2 TRBV4-3 TGCGCCAGCAGTCCTAGCGGGGGGGTAGGCAAAAACATTCAGTACTTC CASSPSGGVGKNIQYF
TRBJ2-7 NA TRBD1 TRBV12-3/TRBV12-4 TGTGCCAGCAGTTTCTCGGACAGGGGGCAAAACGAGCAGTACTTC CASSFSDRGQNEQYF
TRBJ2-5 once NA TRBV10-3 TGTGCCACCGAGGGGAACACAGAGGGGGAGACCCAGTACTTC CATEGNTEGETQYF
TRBJ2-7 NA TRBD1 TRBV20-1 TGCAGTGCAGGGACAGGGAGGGAGCAGTACTTC CSAGTGREQYF
TRBJ1-3 NA NA TRBV6-5 TGTGCCAGCAGCGTGACAGGTGGAAACACCATATATTTT CASSVTGGNTIYF
TRBJ2-3 NA NA TRBV7-8 TGTGCCAGCAGCAATGGCGTAATCCGCACAGATACGCAGTATTTT CASSNGVIRTDTQYF
TRBJ2-1 NA TRBD2 TRBV12-3/TRBV12-4 TGTGCCAGCAGTTTTCTAGCGGGGGGCATATACAATGAGCAGTTCTTC CASSFLAGGIYNEQFF
TRBJ1-2 NA TRBD1 TRBV7-2 TGTGCCAGCAGCTTACGCCGTGGGACAGAAAATGGCTACACCTTC CASSLRRGTENGYTF
TRBJ1-2 NA NA TRBV27 TGTGCCAGCAGTTTCGGGGGGACCCAGGACTATGGCTACACCTTC CASSFGGTQDYGYTF
TRBJ1-2 NA NA TRBV30 TGTGCCTCCCCCGGGCAGAGAGTTGGCTACACCTTC CASPGQRVGYTF
TRBJ2-5 NA TRBD2 TRBV20-1 TGCAGTGCTAGAGATGCGTCTAGCGGGGGTGAGACCCAGTACTTC CSARDASSGGETQYF
TRBJ2-3 NA NA TRBV6-2/TRBV6-3 TGTGCCAGCAGTTACCTCGACACTAGCACAGATACGCAGTATTTT CASSYLDTSTDTQYF
TRBJ1-2 few NA TRBV4-3 TGCGCCAGCAGCCAATCCCAGGGAGGGGACTATGGCTACACCTTC CASSQSQGGDYGYTF
TRBJ1-2 NA NA TRBV5-1 TGCGCCAGCAGCTTGAACTGGGCAGGCAACTATGGCTACACCTTC CASSLNWAGNYGYTF
TRBJ1-1 NA TRBD1 TRBV6-1 TGTGCCAGCACGTTCGAACAGGGGGCGACTGAAGCTTTCTTT CASTFEQGATEAFF
TRBJ2-3 NA NA TRBV7-8 TGTGCCAGCAGCTTAGTGACAGACCGCGGTACGCAGTATTTT CASSLVTDRGTQYF
TRBJ2-7 NA TRBD1 TRBV11-1 TGTGCCAGCAGCTTAGGGGGAGACAGGGCCGACGAGCAGTACTTC CASSLGGDRADEQYF
TRBJ1-1 NA TRBD1 TRBV6-5 TGTGCCAGCAGTTCCCCAGGGGGCCCTACATCGGAAGCTTTCTTT CASSSPGGPTSEAFF
TRBJ1-2 NA NA TRBV6-5 TGTGCCAGCAGATCCCCGCGGGGGGCAGGTGGCTACACCTTC CASRSPRGAGGYTF
TRBJ1-5 once NA TRBV24-1 TGTGCCACCAGTGACCTGGGAGGCAATCAGCCCCAGCATTTT CATSDLGGNQPQHF
TRBJ2-2 NA TRBD2 TRBV20-1 TGCAGTGCTAGAGAGAGCGGGGGCACCGGGGAGCTGTTTTTT CSARESGGTGELFF
TRBJ1-1 NA NA TRBV29-1 TGCAGCGTTGAGGCTGAACAGGGACCCACTGAAGCTTTCTTT CSVEAEQGPTEAFF
TRBJ2-7 NA TRBD1 TRBV20-1 TGCAGTGCTGCGGGACAGGGGGCGGTCGAGCAGTACTTC CSAAGQGAVEQYF
TRBJ2-1 NA NA TRBV20-1 TGCAGTGCTACGAGGACCACCTTGAGTGAGCAGTTCTTC CSATRTTLSEQFF
TRBJ2-1 NA NA TRBV20-1 TGCAGCCTCCGGGGCCCCACCTACAATGAGCAGTTCTTC CSLRGPTYNEQFF
TRBJ1-2 NA NA TRBV18 TGTGCCAGCTCACCAATGACCGGTCGGGACGTCTTTGGCTACACCTTC CASSPMTGRDVFGYTF
TRBJ2-5 NA NA TRBV29-1 TGCAGCGTTGACGGGACTCTCGGGGAGACCCAGTACTTC CSVDGTLGETQYF
TRBJ2-7 once NA TRBV7-2 TGTGCCAGCAGCTTAGACAGCTACCCCATCTACGAGCAGTACTTC CASSLDSYPIYEQYF
TRBJ2-1 NA NA TRBV5-4 TGTGCCAGCGGAACCGGCGGGGTGCAGTTCTTC CASGTGGVQFF
TRBJ1-2 NA NA TRBV9 TGTGCCAGCAGCGTAGATTCTGGGGTTTATGGCTACACCTTC CASSVDSGVYGYTF
TRBJ2-2 NA TRBD2 TRBV7-9 TGTGCCAGCAGCTTAGCGCTCGCAGGGAGGGACACCGGGGAGCTGTTTTTT CASSLALAGRDTGELFF
TRBJ1-3 NA NA TRBV5-4 TGTGCCAGCAGCCGGGGCAGGGACTCTGGAAACACCATATATTTT CASSRGRDSGNTIYF
TRBJ2-5 NA TRBD1 TRBV5-4 TGTGCCAGCAGCCGGACAGGCGAGGGGGAGACCCAGTACTTC CASSRTGEGETQYF
TRBJ1-2 NA NA TRBV3-1 TGTGCCAGCAGCCCGATCGGCGGGGTTACAGGCAGTGTCCCCTTCTATGGCTACACCTTC CASSPIGGVTGSVPFYGYTF
TRBJ2-6 NA TRBD1 TRBV29-1 TGCAGCGTTGAAGACAACAGGGGGCTATTGTCTGGGGCCAACGTCCTGACTTTC CSVEDNRGLLSGANVLTF
TRBJ1-2 NA NA TRBV5-1 TGCGCCAGCAGCTCGCAGGGGTTAGCTAACTATGGCTACACCTTC CASSSQGLANYGYTF
TRBJ2-1 NA TRBD2 TRBV2 TGTGCCAGCGAGCGGGAGAGCAATGAGCAGTTCTTC CASERESNEQFF
TRBJ2-7 NA NA TRBV3-1 TGTGCCAGCAGCCAACTCGGAATCTACGAGCAGTACTTC CASSQLGIYEQYF
TRBJ1-2 NA NA TRBV29-1 TGCAGCGTTTGGACCTCCGCTAGGGGCTACACCTTC CSVWTSARGYTF
TRBJ2-7 NA TRBD1 TRBV30 TGTGCCTGGAGTGAATCCGGGACAGTCTCCTACGAGCAGTACTTC CAWSESGTVSYEQYF
TRBJ1-2 NA NA TRBV6-1 TGTGCCAGCAGTGAGGACAGTCTCTATGGCTACACCTTC CASSEDSLYGYTF
TRBJ2-5 NA NA TRBV30 TGTGCCTGGAGTGTATATAGGGAGACCCAGTACTTC CAWSVYRETQYF
TRBJ1-2 NA TRBD1 TRBV29-1 TGCAGCGTTGAGGAGGCGAAGGGGGCACGGGGCTACACCTTC CSVEEAKGARGYTF